The 13 T cell receptor beta chains below were found in one sample sequenced in a study of vaccination and CD4 T cells after COVID-19. TCRdb re-analysed the PCR reads in MiXCR, keeping a single row per CDR3 protein. The data hold 15,000 to 20,000 distinct CDR3 sequences, with less than 80% observed a single time. The sample in question was CD4+ T cells from blood, obtained before SARS-CoV-2 vaccination. The source of these receptors is a human donor who had recovered from COVID-19.

The V call is TRBV25-1, the J call TRBJ2-2; 8 nucleotides line up with TRBD1. Germline V gene sequence: CDR1 MGHDK, CDR2 SYGVNS. The CDR3 length is 17 residues. J was trimmed by 6 bases and V by 8 bases; bases with no gene match: 17. The CDR3 region is CASSNPQGRGPAGELFF. The CDR3 DNA is TGTGCCAGCTCTAATCCCCAGGGCAGGGGGCCCGCCGGGGAGCTGTTTTTT. The full variable domain, with the rest looked up from reference TRBV25-1 and TRBJ2-2, is EADIYQTPRYLVIGTGKKITLECSQTMGHDKMYWYQQDPGMELHLIHYSYGVNSTEKGDLSSESTVSRIRTEHFPLTLESARPSHTSQYLCASSNPQGRGPAGELFFGEGSRLTVL.

This clonotype was found a few times. This chain uses TRBV20-1 with TRBJ2-7, with 16 positions matching TRBD2. The CDR3 sequence is 16 residues long. Looked up from germline, CDR1 is DFQATT and CDR2 is SNEGSKA (reference sequence). The V segment lost 3 bases and the J segment 4 bases; nucleotides outside the gene matches: 6. The CDR3 DNA follows: TGCAGTGCTAGGGGGACTAGCGGGAGGGCCGGGTACGAGCAGTACTTC. It specifies CSARGTSGRAGYEQYF.

The chain uses TRBV15 and TRBJ1-2; perhaps TRBD1 as D (5 bases). The CDR3 is 13 amino acids. Germline loops: CDR1 LNHNV, CDR2 YYDKDF (reference sequence). V lost 4 bases and J lost 10, with 16 bases in between. CDR3 DNA: TGTGCCACCAGCACCCCCGGGGGACGCGACTACACCTTC. Amino acid sequence: CATSTPGGRDYTF. Complete variable domain (other parts from reference TRBV15 and TRBJ1-2): DAMVIQNPRYQVTQFGKPVTLSCSQTLNHNVMYWYQQKSSQAPKLLFHYYDKDFNNEADTPDNFQSRRPNTSFCFLDIRSPGLGDTAMYLCATSTPGGRDYTFGSGTRLTVV.

The chain has TRBV6-5 and TRBJ2-7, with 11 bases aligning to TRBD2. Trimming cost V 2 bases and J 5 bases; bases outside gene matches: 14. The germline CDR1 and CDR2 sequences are MNHEY and SVGAGI. The CDR3 totals 18 residues. As DNA, the CDR3 is TGTGCCAGCAGTTACGGGCTAGCGGGAGGTAGTCGGAGGAACGAGCAGTACTTC. Amino acids: CASSYGLAGGSRRNEQYF.

Worth noting for this clonotype: One end of the junction fails to match germline, which may point to a read error. This chain links TRBV20-1 with TRBJ2-7, with a possible D match to TRBD2 (5 bases). This CDR3 is built from 14 residues. Germline CDR1 is DFQATT and CDR2 is SNEGSKA (reference sequence). This CDR3 reads CSARDADYHYEQYF. CDR3 DNA: TGCAGTGCCAGAGACGCCGACTACCACTACGAGCAGTACTTC.

The chain has TRBV9 and TRBJ2-5; TRBD2 aligns across 7 bases. Germline loops: CDR1 SGDLS, CDR2 YYNGEE. V lost 0 bases to trimming and J lost 3 bases; unmatched junction nucleotides: 2. The CDR3 runs to 14 residues. The CDR3 nucleotides are TGTGCCAGCAGCGTAGGGGGGGGGGAAGAGACCCAGTACTTC. It codes for CASSVGGGEETQYF.

The chain couples TRBV7-2 to TRBJ2-7, with 12 bases lining up with TRBD2. The trim removed 2 bases at V and 7 bases at J, leaving 15 bases unmatched. Looked up from germline, CDR1 is SGHTA and CDR2 is FQGNSA. This CDR3 is 18 amino acids long. In nucleotides, the CDR3 is TGTGCCAGCAGCTTACTAGGCAGCCGGCTAGCGGGAGGGGGGGAGCAGTACTTC. Protein product: CASSLLGSRLAGGGEQYF.

The chain is built from TRBV7-6 and TRBJ2-7; 10 bases fit TRBD2. Germline V lookup: CDR1 SGHVS, CDR2 FNYEAQ. The CDR3 has 15 amino acids. The ends lost 1 base at V and 4 bases at J; junction bases unmatched: 4. The CDR3 loop is CASSLEASGRYEQYF. The CDR3 DNA sequence: TGTGCCAGCAGCTTAGAGGCTAGCGGGAGATACGAGCAGTACTTC. Supplemented by reference TRBV7-6 and TRBJ2-7, the full variable domain reads GAGVSQSPRYKVTKRGQDVALRCDPISGHVSLYWYRQALGQGPEFLTYFNYEAQQDKSGLPNDRFSAERPEGSISTLTIQRTEQRDSAMYRCASSLEASGRYEQYFGPGTRLTVT.

The rearrangement joins TRBV15 to TRBJ1-1; D might be TRBD1 (5 bases). Trimming shortened V by 3 bases and J by 4 bases, and 6 bases separated the two germline ends. There are 12 residues in the CDR3. Germline V gives CDR1 LNHNV, CDR2 YYDKDF (reference sequence). CDR3 sequence: CATSRRGTEAFF. The CDR3 DNA reads TGTGCCACCAGCAGGAGGGGCACTGAAGCTTTCTTT. Together with reference TRBV15 and TRBJ1-1, the CDR3 gives the full variable domain: DAMVIQNPRYQVTQFGKPVTLSCSQTLNHNVMYWYQQKSSQAPKLLFHYYDKDFNNEADTPDNFQSRRPNTSFCFLDIRSPGLGDTAMYLCATSRRGTEAFFGQGTRLTVV.

This chain uses TRBV20-1 with TRBJ2-1, with 9 bases identical to TRBD1. J lost 5 bases, V lost 3 bases, and 23 bases had no gene match. This CDR3 spans 20 amino acids. Germline V gene lookup returns CDR1 DFQATT and CDR2 SNEGSKA (reference sequence). The CDR3 loop reads CSASFPTFTDRDREHNEQFF. CDR3 DNA sequence: TGCAGTGCTAGTTTTCCCACTTTTACCGACCGGGACAGGGAACACAATGAGCAGTTCTTC.

V is TRBV28 and J is TRBJ1-5, with a possible D match to TRBD1 (6 bases). V was shortened by 4 bases and J by 5 bases, with 12 bases between the two germline ends. This CDR3 contains 14 residues. Germline V gene data show CDR1 as MDHEN and CDR2 as SYDVKM. The CDR3, as DNA: TGTGCCAGCAGTTCCGGACAGTATTATCAGCCCCAGCATTTT. Translated, it gives CASSSGQYYQPQHF.

This clonotype was picked up one time. This sequence joins TRBV4-1 and TRBJ2-7; a weak D match, TRBD1 (6 bases). V was clipped by 7 bases and J by 3 bases, with 19 bases between them. The CDR3 is 15 residues long. Germline V gene lookup returns CDR1 MGHRA and CDR2 YSYEKL. This CDR3 reads CASNPGVDTGYEQYF. DNA for the CDR3: TGCGCCAGCAACCCAGGGGTCGACACGGGCTACGAGCAGTACTTC.

Turning to this clonotype: Its ends do not fully match the called genes, so a read error is possible. This chain uses TRBV20-1 with TRBJ1-3, with a weak D call TRBD1 (6 bases). CDR1 and CDR2 from the germline V gene are DFQATT and SNEGSKA (reference sequence). The CDR3 is 14 residues long. The CDR3 region is CSARDGQSGNIIYF. The CDR3 DNA reads TGCAGTGCTAGAGACGGACAGTCTGGAAACATCATATATTTT.